The source of this T cell receptor beta chain is a study of CD8+ T cells in alopecia areata. Treatment reported: oral pan-JAK inhibitor, 5-10 mg twice daily. cDNA reverse transcribed from extracted RNA served as the sequencing template. Profiling relied on immunoSEQ multiplex PCR, and the TCRdb table lists in-frame clones only, not all of them. The data hold about 190,000 clones, with roughly 60% observed a single time. The CDR3 is made up of 14 amino acids. V lost 2 bases to trimming and J lost 1 base, with 5 bases between them. Germline CDR1 and CDR2: LGHNA and YSLEER. Sequenced here: CD4+ T cells sorted from blood, sampled at week 24, from a patient treated with tofacitinib. The TCR originated in a human donor with alopecia areata. This chain connects TRBV4-3 to TRBJ2-2; no definite D call. CDR3 residues: CASSQLRNTGELFF. The CDR3, as DNA: TGCGCCAGCAGCCAATTAAGGAACACCGGGGAGCTGTTTTTT.